Below, 23 T cell receptor beta chains from the same sample are listed, as sequenced in a study of vaccination effects on CD4 cells after COVID-19 (dated by TCRdb to between 2022 and 2023). Libraries were constructed by the immunoSEQ multiplex PCR assay. Entries here come from immuneACCESS through TCRdb and include only in-frame sequences with V and J called. Some clones fail to appear in such tables; in the studies checked, an unresolved V gene covers under half of the shortfall, and the cause of the remainder is unknown. The sample profile shows about 59,000 clones; just under 80% of them were found once. Just under 2% of the sample belongs to the ten largest clones. To identify antigen-specific CD4+ T cell clonotypes by their expansion, the ViraFEST assay first stimulated PBMC with viral peptide pools and then applied TCR sequencing. After around eleven days of culture, CD4+ T cells were isolated with the EasySep CD4+ T cell isolation kit. Participants received two doses of either the BNT162b2 or the mRNA-1273 mRNA SARS-CoV-2 vaccine.

Their recognized antigens are unknown. The starting material was CD4+ T cells from PBMCs cultured with HCoV-OC43 spike peptides, obtained after COVID-19 vaccination. Interpreted using the paper, the cell subset or site label stands for: HCoV-OC43 spike overlapping peptide pool stimulation. The receptors shown here come from a human donor who received a COVID-19 vaccine.

This clone came up once. The V call is TRBV6-4, the J call TRBJ2-7; 9 bases are shared with TRBD1. Trimming removed 5 bases from V and 5 bases from J; junction bases left unmatched: 4. The CDR3 is 13 amino acids. From germline, CDR1 is MRHNA and CDR2 SNTAGT. CDR3 region: CASSTGQGHEQYV. CDR3 nucleotide sequence: TGTGCCAGCAGTACGGGACAGGGCCACGAGCAGTACGTC.

The chain joins TRBV10-1 to TRBJ1-2; 8 nucleotides agree with TRBD1. Trimming removed 9 bases from V and 4 bases from J; junction bases left unmatched: 7. Germline values: CDR1 WNHNN, CDR2 SYGVQD (reference sequence). The CDR3 extends over 13 amino acids. CDR3 residues: CASQGAYGYGYTF. The CDR3 DNA reads as TGCGCCAGTCAGGGGGCCTACGGCTATGGCTACACCTTC.

To note about this clone: Additional DNA sequences in this sample encode the identical CDR3. This chain links TRBV24-1 with TRBJ2-2, with a possible D match to TRBD2 (7 bases). V dropped 4 bases and J dropped 6 bases, with 11 bases sitting between them. The CDR3 spans 14 residues. CDR1 and CDR2 (germline): KGHDR, SFDVKD. CDR3 DNA: TGTGCCACCAGTGACCCGGGGGGCGCCGGGGAGCTGTTTTTT. Protein: CATSDPGGAGELFF.

The chain links TRBV6-2 or TRBV6-3 to TRBJ2-1; TRBD2 matches 12 bases. The germline CDR1 and CDR2 sequences are MNHEY and SVGEGT. Trimming cost V 2 bases and J 0 bases; bases outside gene matches: 2. There are 17 residues in the CDR3. CDR3 loop: CASSYPSGGGSYNEQFF. CDR3 nucleotide sequence: TGTGCCAGCAGTTACCCTAGCGGGGGGGGCTCCTACAATGAGCAGTTCTTC.

Here the CDR3 DNA reads TGTGCCAGCGGGAGGGACACTGAAGCTTTCTTT. Residues: CASGRDTEAFF. V is TRBV9 and J is TRBJ1-1; D is unresolved. The CDR3 contains 11 residues. V was clipped by 7 bases and J by 3 bases, with 7 bases between them. CDR1 and CDR2 (germline): SGDLS, YYNGEE.

This clone was counted only a few times. This rearrangement joins TRBV25-1 to TRBJ2-2; D uncertain. V was trimmed by 6 bases and J by 1 base, leaving 3 bases between them. CDR1 and CDR2 from the germline V gene are MGHDK and SYGVNS. This CDR3 has 12 residues. CDR3 nucleotides: TGTGCCAGCAGACAGAACACCGGGGAGCTGTTTTTT. Its protein is CASRQNTGELFF.

This chain joins TRBV18 and TRBJ1-6; D not resolved. CDR3 size: 17 residues. The germline V gene has CDR1 KGHSH and CDR2 LQKENI. V dropped 5 bases and J dropped 0 bases, with 14 bases sitting between them. The DNA of the CDR3 is TGTGCCAGCTCAGCCAGACTGGAGAGCTCCTATAATTCACCCCTCCACTTT. Translation gives CASSARLESSYNSPLHF.

The chain has TRBV9 and TRBJ2-1; TRBD2 is a possible D gene (6 bases). Germline values: CDR1 SGDLS, CDR2 YYNGEE. V dropped 1 base and J dropped 4 bases, with 15 bases sitting between them. The CDR3 sequence is 16 residues long. The CDR3: CASSVHLHGGYNEQFF. The CDR3 DNA sequence: TGTGCCAGCAGCGTACACCTCCACGGGGGATACAATGAGCAGTTCTTC.

V usage is TRBV7-2 and J usage is TRBJ2-3, with D hard to call. Germline V lookup: CDR1 SGHTA, CDR2 FQGNSA. V was shortened by 1 base and J by 0 bases, with 5 bases between the two germline ends. The CDR3 loop spans 14 amino acids. CDR3 DNA: TGTGCCAGCAGCTTAGACTGGAGCACAGATACGCAGTATTTT. The encoded protein is CASSLDWSTDTQYF.

The chain employs TRBV4-2 and TRBJ2-1; 7 bases are shared with TRBD2. Per germline, CDR1 LGHNA and CDR2 YNFKEQ. The CDR3 has 15 amino acids. With V trimmed by 0 bases and J by 10 bases, 9 bases remained unmatched. CDR3 in amino acids: CASSQDQRGTEEQFF. The CDR3 nucleotides read TGTGCCAGCAGCCAAGATCAGCGGGGAACGGAAGAGCAGTTCTTC.

The table lists this clone with a few counts. J is TRBJ2-7 and V is TRBV5-1, with 9 bases identical to TRBD1. Germline loops: CDR1 SGHRS, CDR2 YFSETQ. V lost 3 bases to trimming and J lost 0 bases; unmatched junction nucleotides: 4. The CDR3 is made up of 15 amino acids. The CDR3 protein is CASSWGTGSSYEQYV. In DNA form, the CDR3 reads TGCGCCAGCAGCTGGGGGACAGGGAGCTCCTACGAGCAGTACGTC.

The genes are TRBV28 and TRBJ2-1; 8 bases line up with TRBD2. This CDR3 is built from 15 residues. V was clipped by 3 bases and J by 6 bases; unmatched bases: 7. Germline V gene data show CDR1 as MDHEN and CDR2 as SYDVKM. In DNA, the CDR3 is TGTGCCAGCAGTTTCCGACTAGCGTCTCCCAATGAGCAGTTCTTC. It translates to CASSFRLASPNEQFF.

The chain recombines TRBV7-8 with TRBJ2-5; 9 nucleotides align to TRBD1. The CDR3 runs 16 residues. From germline, CDR1 is SGHVS and CDR2 FQNEAQ. V was clipped by 4 bases and J by 4 bases; unmatched bases: 10. As DNA, the CDR3 is TGTGCCAGCAGCTCAAACTACAGGGGGCGGGGAGAGACCCAGTACTTC. Its protein is CASSSNYRGRGETQYF.

The rearrangement uses TRBV4-2 and TRBJ1-3, with TRBD1 matching over 8 bases. The CDR3 covers 15 residues. Unmatched junction bases numbered 2, after V lost 4 bases and J lost 0 bases. Looked up from germline, CDR1 is LGHNA and CDR2 is YNFKEQ. The CDR3 nucleotides are TGTGCCAGCAGCCCCGACAGGGGCTCTGGAAACACCATATATTTT. Its translation: CASSPDRGSGNTIYF.

This clone was seen more than once but under ten times. V usage is TRBV5-4 and J usage is TRBJ1-2; a possible D gene is TRBD1 (6 bases). The germline V gene encodes CDR1 SGHNT and CDR2 YYREEE (reference sequence). CDR3 size: 15 residues. V lost 4 bases and J lost 0, with 13 bases in between. This CDR3 is CASSAPDRPNYGYTF. The CDR3 bases are TGTGCCAGCAGCGCGCCCGACAGGCCTAACTATGGCTACACCTTC.

The chain is built from TRBV5-1 and TRBJ1-6, with D uncertain. V lost 0 bases to trimming and J lost 11 bases, with 9 bases between them. Germline assignment: CDR1 SGHRS and CDR2 YFSETQ. The CDR3 consists of 13 residues. CDR3 amino acids: CASSLVGQPPLHF. CDR3 sequence (DNA): TGCGCCAGCAGCTTGGTTGGCCAGCCACCCCTCCACTTT.

This chain links TRBV5-1 with TRBJ2-1; TRBD1 matches 8 bases. With 4 bases clipped from V and 0 bases from J, the junction kept 18 bases outside the gene matches. The germline V gene has CDR1 SGHRS and CDR2 YFSETQ. The CDR3 is 20 residues long. In DNA, the CDR3 is TGCGCCAGCAGCCTTTTTGGGGCAGGGGGCGGCCCGAGCTCCTACAATGAGCAGTTCTTC. Its protein product is CASSLFGAGGGPSSYNEQFF.

V and J are TRBV11-2 and TRBJ1-4; the match to TRBD1 covers 9 bases. From germline, CDR1 is SGHAT and CDR2 FQNNGV. J lost 11 bases, V lost 4 bases, and 8 bases had no gene match. The CDR3 has 14 residues. The CDR3 here is CASSSDRGVGKLFF. The CDR3, as DNA: TGTGCCAGCAGCTCGGACAGGGGTGTGGGGAAACTGTTTTTT.

The J gene is TRBJ2-5, the V gene TRBV7-9; 8 bases agree with TRBD2. V dropped 3 bases and J dropped 3; count of bases not matched to a gene: 9. Germline CDR1 reads SEHNR; CDR2 reads FQNEAQ (reference sequence). The CDR3 covers 16 residues. The CDR3 spells CASSFWIAGLKETQYF. CDR3 sequence (DNA): TGTGCCAGCAGCTTTTGGATAGCGGGGTTGAAAGAGACCCAGTACTTC.

The chain is built from TRBV7-8 and TRBJ2-1, with a tentative D call TRBD2 (5 bases). Trimming took off 2 bases at V and 9 bases at J, with 14 bases between the two ends. The CDR3 totals 14 residues. Germline V CDR1 and CDR2: SGHVS, FQNEAQ. CDR3 DNA: TGTGCCAGCAGCTTATCAACAGCGGAGGCTGAGCAGTTCTTC. It encodes CASSLSTAEAEQFF. The full variable domain, rest sourced from reference TRBV7-8 and TRBJ2-1, is GAGVSQSPRYKVAKRGQDVALRCDPISGHVSLFWYQQALGQGPEFLTYFQNEAQLDKSGLPSDRFFAERPEGSVSTLKIQRTQQEDSAVYLCASSLSTAEAEQFFGPGTRLTVL.

V and J are TRBV4-1 and TRBJ1-4; TRBD1 might be the D (5 bases). CDR1 and CDR2 (germline): MGHRA, YSYEKL. This CDR3 is built from 14 residues. Trimming took 1 base from V and 8 from J, leaving 11 bases between them. Written as DNA, the CDR3 is TGCGCCAGCAGCCAAGTTTGGGGGGTAGAAAAACTGTTTTTT. It encodes CASSQVWGVEKLFF.

This rearrangement joins TRBV27 to TRBJ1-2, with TRBD1 matching over 10 bases. The CDR3 has 13 amino acids. Germline V gene sequence: CDR1 MNHEY, CDR2 SMNVEV (reference sequence). J lost 7 bases, V lost 5 bases, and 4 bases had no gene match. The CDR3 region is CASSKGQGFGYTF. The CDR3 DNA reads TGTGCCAGCAGTAAGGGACAGGGGTTTGGCTACACCTTC.

CDR3 region: CASSLGSSNTGELFF. CDR3 DNA: TGTGCCAGCAGCTTGGGAAGCTCGAACACCGGGGAGCTGTTTTTT. J is TRBJ2-2 and V is TRBV5-6; no reliable D call. The CDR3 is 15 residues long. Germline lookup yields CDR1 SGHDT and CDR2 YYEEEE. The V and J ends lost 0 bases and 0 bases respectively, with 6 bases between them.